The rows below give T cell receptor beta chains drawn from one sample of a study of Ad26.COV2.S vaccination and SARS-CoV-2 variants. The data were produced by immunoSEQ multiplex PCR, yet TCRdb's version contains in-frame clones alone and is incomplete. Altogether approximately 460,000 clones are present, 80% to 90% being singletons, with the ten largest covering about 1.5%. Sequences were derived from peripheral blood, sampled in a trial of Ad26.COV2.S vaccine versus placebo. The source is a person aged 18 to 59 who received the Ad26.COV2.S COVID-19 vaccine or a placebo. Each CDR3 is given with its conserved first and last residue. D genes are given only for firm matches. Expanded clones get a size class; other rows say once, few or many, or leave the size out.

v_gene	d_gene	j_gene	abundance	CDR3nt	CDR3aa
TRBV6-2/TRBV6-3	.	TRBJ1-2	.	TGTGCCAGCAGTTACGAGGCTAAGGGAGACTATGGCTACACCTTC	CASSYEAKGDYGYTF
TRBV5-1	.	TRBJ1-6	.	TGCGCCAGCAGCTTGGGGACGGGGAGGGAAAGACCCTCCTATAATTCACCCCTCCACTTT	CASSLGTGRERPSYNSPLHF
TRBV27	.	TRBJ1-2	.	TGTGCCAGCAGTCGAAACGCTAACTATGGCTACACCTTC	CASSRNANYGYTF
TRBV11-2	TRBD2	TRBJ2-7	.	TGTGCCAGCAGCTTTGCGGGAGGCGAGCAGTACTTC	CASSFAGGEQYF
TRBV12-3/TRBV12-4	.	TRBJ2-3	.	TGTGCCAGCAGCCTTGAGTGGGGAGATACGCAGTATTTT	CASSLEWGDTQYF
TRBV18	.	TRBJ2-7	.	TGTGCCAGCTCACCAAGGACGGACTACGAGCAGTACTTC	CASSPRTDYEQYF
TRBV24-1	TRBD2	TRBJ2-3	.	TGTGCCACCAGTGATTTGGGTGAGGGACTAGCTACAGATACGCAGTATTTT	CATSDLGEGLATDTQYF
TRBV19	.	TRBJ2-4	.	TGTGCCAGTAGTATAGATCTGGTCGAACACAAAAACATTCAGTACTTC	CASSIDLVEHKNIQYF
TRBV7-7	TRBD1	TRBJ2-1	.	TGTGCTAGCAGCTTAGGGGGACAGGGGGACAATGAGCAGTTCTTC	CASSLGGQGDNEQFF
TRBV3-1/TRBV3-2	.	TRBJ2-1	.	TGTGCCAGCAGCCAAGATGTCGGGGACTCCTACAATGAGCAGTTCTTC	CASSQDVGDSYNEQFF
TRBV6-5	.	TRBJ1-5	.	TGTGCCAGCAGTTACTCGGGGGTCAGTAGCAATCAGCCCCAGCATTTT	CASSYSGVSSNQPQHF
TRBV6-5	.	TRBJ1-2	.	TGTGCCAGCAGTTACGCCACGGAAGTCTATGGCTACACCTTC	CASSYATEVYGYTF
TRBV19	.	TRBJ1-1	.	TGTGCCAGTAGTATGTATAGCCCCGCGCCGAGGGCTTTCTTT	CASSMYSPAPRAFF
TRBV14	.	TRBJ1-2	.	TGTGCCAGCTCACTCGCGGGGACGGCTAACTATGGCTACACCTTC	CASSLAGTANYGYTF
TRBV5-1	.	TRBJ2-1	.	TGCGCCAGCAGCTTAAACTGGGATCTGGATGAGCAGTTCTTC	CASSLNWDLDEQFF
TRBV12-3/TRBV12-4	.	TRBJ2-4	.	TGTGCCAGCAGTTTATTAGCCAAAAACATTCAGTACTTC	CASSLLAKNIQYF
TRBV16	.	TRBJ2-7	.	TGTGCCAGCAGCGTCAGTTCTCCCCAGCTGAGGGGCGAGCAGTACTTC	CASSVSSPQLRGEQYF
TRBV9	.	TRBJ1-3	few	TGTGCCAGCAGCGTAGATTCTGCTGGAAACACCATATATTTT	CASSVDSAGNTIYF
TRBV7-6	.	TRBJ1-1	.	TGTGCCAGCAGCTTAGGCCGTATGAACACTGAAGCTTTCTTT	CASSLGRMNTEAFF
TRBV27	.	TRBJ2-7	.	TGTGCCAGCAGTTTACCGGGAACCTACGAGCAGTACTTC	CASSLPGTYEQYF
TRBV6-6	.	TRBJ2-7	.	TGTGCCAGCAGCCCACAAAAGACATCGTGGGCGTACGAGCAGTACTTC	CASSPQKTSWAYEQYF
TRBV3-1/TRBV3-2	TRBD1	TRBJ2-5	once	TGTGCCAGCAGCCAGGGGACAGCACCGTACCAAGAGACCCAGTACTTC	CASSQGTAPYQETQYF
TRBV30	.	TRBJ2-3	.	TGTGCCTGGAACGGCGGGATTGGTGATACGCAGTATTTT	CAWNGGIGDTQYF